This passage covers 21 T cell receptor beta chains from one sample sequenced in a study of metastatic and nonmetastatic thyroid tumors. All patients were untreated before thyroid surgery. TCRdb re-called clones via MiXCR from the PCR reads. The sample consists of about 22,000 clones, less than 40% of them appearing once. Sequencing used blood. These receptors were taken from a male donor with papillary thyroid cancer or a benign thyroid nodule (not recorded which). Some clones in this sample may be carry-over from other donors' samples.

The chain uses TRBV11-3 and TRBJ2-1; 7 bases fit TRBD2. The CDR3 sequence is 15 residues long. CDR1 is SGHNT and CDR2 is YENEEA in the germline V gene. The J segment lost 5 bases and the V segment lost 5 bases, leaving 9 bases of the junction unmatched. As DNA, the CDR3 is TGTGCCAGCAGCCCTGGCGGGAGACTCCACAATGAGCAGTTCTTC. It encodes CASSPGGRLHNEQFF.

Many counts were recorded for this clone. The chain combines TRBV7-8 with TRBJ2-1; D unresolved. Germline V gives CDR1 SGHVS, CDR2 FQNEAQ. The CDR3 loop spans 13 amino acids. The ends were cut back, 6 bases at V and 0 bases at J, with 6 bases in the middle. The CDR3 sequence is CASSLGSYNEQFF. The CDR3 DNA sequence: TGTGCCAGCAGTTTGGGCTCCTACAATGAGCAGTTCTTC.

The rearrangement links TRBV30 to TRBJ1-2, with D maybe TRBD1 (5 bases). V was trimmed by 3 bases and J by 4 bases, leaving 12 bases between them. Germline loops: CDR1 GTSNPN, CDR2 SVGIG (reference sequence). The length of the CDR3 is 13 residues. CDR3 sequence reads: CAWRPGNGYGYTF. The CDR3, as DNA: TGTGCCTGGAGACCAGGGAACGGCTATGGCTACACCTTC.

The V call is TRBV20-1, the J call TRBJ2-7, with D possibly being TRBD1 (6 bases). V was cut by 6 bases and J by 11 bases, with 14 bases left in between. The CDR3 is 10 residues long. CDR1 DFQATT and CDR2 SNEGSKA come from the germline V gene (reference sequence). CDR3 amino acids: CSAGGFRKYF. The CDR3, as DNA: TGCAGTGCAGGGGGATTCAGAAAGTACTTC.

This clone was counted ten times or more. The chain has TRBV7-9 and TRBJ2-3; TRBD2 matches at 10 bases. The CDR3 extends over 16 amino acids. Germline CDR1 is SEHNR and CDR2 is FQNEAQ (reference sequence). V shed 5 bases and J 2 bases; nucleotides not matched to a gene: 7. DNA for the CDR3: TGTGCCAGCAGCACCCTAGCGGGAGCGGACACAGATACGCAGTATTTT. Residues: CASSTLAGADTDTQYF.

The J gene is TRBJ2-7, the V gene TRBV20-1; 9 nucleotides match TRBD2. Trimming at V came to 3 bases and at J to 5 bases, leaving 14 bases not matched to a gene. The CDR3 has 16 residues. Germline loops: CDR1 DFQATT, CDR2 SNEGSKA (reference sequence). The CDR3 loop is CSARMLAGTWSDEQYF. Here the CDR3 DNA reads TGCAGTGCTAGGATGCTAGCGGGAACCTGGTCCGACGAGCAGTACTTC.

The CDR3: CASSPHGTDTQYF. DNA for the CDR3: TGTGCCAGCAGCCCACACGGGACAGATACGCAGTATTTT. J is TRBJ2-3 and V is TRBV11-3; D uncertain. In germline, CDR1 is SGHNT, CDR2 YENEEA. V was cut by 5 bases and J by 3 bases, with 9 bases left in between. The CDR3 runs 13 residues.

This clone occurred a few times. The chain recombines TRBV12-3 or TRBV12-4 with TRBJ2-7, with 7 positions matching TRBD1. After removal of 7 bases from V and 4 bases from J, the junction contained 10 bases not matched to a gene. The CDR3 spans 14 residues. As DNA, the CDR3 is TGTGCCAGCAACCCGACAGGGCTCCTATACGAGCAGTACTTC. Translating gives CASNPTGLLYEQYF.

This clone was recorded many times. The CDR3 end shows no conserved phenylalanine or tryptophan, and so a read error is likely. V is TRBV9 and J is TRBJ2-1, with a weak D call TRBD2 (6 bases). V gave up 3 bases and J gave up 4 bases, with 14 bases separating them. The CDR3 has 15 amino acids. Per the germline V gene, CDR1 is SGDLS and CDR2 is YYNGEE. The CDR3 DNA reads as TGTGCCAGCAGCGCTCGGGACTCCCTGTACAATGAGCAGTTCGTC. Its translation is CASSARDSLYNEQFV.

V is TRBV30 and J is TRBJ1-1; D is unclear. The germline V and J ends were trimmed by 3 bases and 4 bases, with 12 bases remaining between them. The CDR3 contains 13 residues. Per germline, CDR1 GTSNPN and CDR2 SVGIG (reference sequence). CDR3 bases: TGTGCCTGGAGATTCGACATACTCACTGAAGCTTTCTTT. Encoded protein: CAWRFDILTEAFF.

This clone has a count of ten or more. Distinct nucleotide sequences in the sample also encode this CDR3. The chain combines TRBV3-1 with TRBJ2-5; 13 bases match TRBD2. CDR1 and CDR2 (germline): LGHDT, YNNKEL (reference sequence). The CDR3 contains 16 residues. J was trimmed by 4 bases and V by 5 bases; bases with no gene match: 7. This CDR3 reads CASSSPRLAGGETQYF. The CDR3 nucleotides read TGTGCCAGCAGCTCCCCCCGACTAGCGGGAGGAGAGACCCAGTACTTC.

This clone was detected many times. A much larger clone sits a single nucleotide away, making a read error possible. The V call is TRBV12-3 or TRBV12-4, the J call TRBJ1-5; tentatively, D is TRBD1 (5 bases). The ends were cut back, 6 bases at V and 3 bases at J, with 12 bases in the middle. There are 14 residues in the CDR3. Here the CDR3 reads CASRTPGPNQPQHF. CDR3 in DNA: TGTGCCAGCAGGACCCCGGGGCCCAATCAGCCCCAGCATTTT.

The rearrangement joins TRBV20-1 to TRBJ1-5; 8 bases are a match to TRBD1. This CDR3 is 16 amino acids long. After removal of 1 base from V and 6 bases from J, the junction contained 11 bases not matched to a gene. From germline, CDR1 is DFQATT and CDR2 SNEGSKA (reference sequence). The chain's CDR3 is CSARVLTGEESQPQHF. The CDR3 DNA follows: TGCAGTGCTAGAGTCTTGACAGGGGAGGAAAGTCAGCCCCAGCATTTT.

The CDR3 sequence is CASSLSQTADYGYTF. DNA for the CDR3: TGTGCCAGCAGTTTATCCCAGACAGCCGACTATGGCTACACCTTC. V usage is TRBV28 and J usage is TRBJ1-2; weak D call: TRBD1 (5 bases). Germline-derived CDR1 and CDR2 are MDHEN and SYDVKM. Trimming removed 1 base at V and 3 bases at J, with 12 bases between. CDR3 length: 15 amino acids.

This clone was found a few times. The chain employs TRBV6-5 and TRBJ1-1; 11 nucleotides align to TRBD1. V shed 4 bases, J shed 0 bases, and the junction held 7 bases outside the gene matches. CDR1 and CDR2 from the germline V gene are MNHEY and SVGAGI. The CDR3 is 17 residues long. The CDR3 DNA reads as TGTGCCAGCAGTTCACCGGGACAGGGGGTAGTGAACACTGAAGCTTTCTTT. Its protein product is CASSSPGQGVVNTEAFF.

The V gene is TRBV11-2, the J gene TRBJ2-7, with D unresolved. V gave up 0 bases and J gave up 5 bases, with 17 bases separating them. The CDR3 is 16 amino acids. CDR1 is SGHAT, CDR2 FQNNGV, per germline. The CDR3 sequence: CASSLDLGPMGNEQYF. DNA of the CDR3: TGTGCCAGCAGCTTAGATCTGGGCCCGATGGGTAACGAGCAGTACTTC.

V and J are TRBV30 and TRBJ1-1; the match to TRBD1 covers 8 bases. CDR3 length equals 13 residues. Trimming took 0 bases from V and 4 from J; bases not matched to a gene: 1. Germline CDR1 reads GTSNPN; CDR2 reads SVGIG (reference sequence). The CDR3 region is CAWSVTGGTEAFF. The CDR3 DNA reads TGTGCCTGGAGTGTAACAGGGGGCACTGAAGCTTTCTTT.

By share, this clone ranks as medium-sized (0.01 to 0.1%). This chain uses TRBV11-2 with TRBJ1-1, with D perhaps TRBD1 (6 bases). V was clipped by 0 bases and J by 8 bases, with 10 bases between them. CDR1 and CDR2 from the germline V gene are SGHAT and FQNNGV. This CDR3 has 13 amino acids. CDR3 coding DNA: TGTGCCAGCAGCTTAGAGCGGGGGCGAGAAGCTTTCTTT. This sequence encodes CASSLERGREAFF.

The J gene is TRBJ2-7, the V gene TRBV6-1; TRBD2 matches 10 bases. This CDR3 has 13 amino acids. Trimming at V came to 7 bases and at J to 5 bases, leaving 5 bases not matched to a gene. Per germline, CDR1 MNHNS and CDR2 SASEGT. The DNA for the CDR3 is TGTGCCAGCATACCTAGCGGGAGCAACGAGCAGTACTTC. It encodes CASIPSGSNEQYF.

DNA for the CDR3: TGTGCCATCAGTTTAGACAGGGGGCCCTGGAACACTGAAGCTTTCTTT. Its translation: CAISLDRGPWNTEAFF. The chain carries TRBV10-3 and TRBJ1-1, with 10 bases identical to TRBD1. CDR3 length equals 16 residues. Trimming took 5 bases from V and 1 from J; bases not matched to a gene: 7. Looked up from germline, CDR1 is ENHRY and CDR2 is SYGVKD.

Relative to its sample, this clone is medium-sized. The chain employs TRBV27 and TRBJ2-3, with 11 bases identical to TRBD1. The CDR3 consists of 15 residues. The germline V gene encodes CDR1 MNHEY and CDR2 SMNVEV (reference sequence). V dropped 5 bases and J dropped 6; count of bases not matched to a gene: 7. The CDR3 DNA sequence: TGTGCCAGCAGTCCCTGGACAGGGGGCTCCGATACGCAGTATTTT. Translated: CASSPWTGGSDTQYF.